These T cell receptor beta chains were read from a single sample in a study of T cell changes during pregnancy in multiple sclerosis. The protocol was immunoSEQ multiplex PCR, while the TCRdb copy is restricted to in-frame clones and leaves out a portion. The data hold around 48,000 clones, with approximately 92% observed a single time. Sequenced here: CD4+ T cells from peripheral blood mononuclear cells, sampled in the third trimester of pregnancy. These TCRs come from a female donor with multiple sclerosis, enrolled in a pregnancy study. CDR3s include the opening cysteine and the closing phenylalanine or tryptophan. The order of the fields is V gene, CDR3 protein.

>TRBV9
CASGAASTFLTGELFF
>TRBV19
CASTAGTGANNEQFF
>TRBV9
CASSVAPRQSSGNTIYF
>TRBV5-4
CASSLIRTSGRNEQFF
>TRBV7-9
CASSNMDQPQHF
>TRBV7-2
CASSFQAGSTDTQYF
>TRBV7-2
CASSLRGGQTGELFF
>TRBV6-6
CASSLTGYNEQFF
>TRBV7-9
CASSFIALGQGADTQYF
>TRBV2
CASRVLVKNIQYF
>TRBV19
CASSISGSLETQYF
>TRBV9
CASSVAMGTDTQYF
>TRBV9
CASSVDSGSYEQYF
>TRBV4-2
CASSQDLGTRSYEQYF
>TRBV6-1
CASSRTFTDTQYF
>TRBV27
CASSLKSGKGETQYF
>TRBV28
CASSLYGAGPQETQYF
>TRBV28
CASSPTGSYRSYTF
>TRBV27
CASSPDRGRGSYEQYF
>TRBV5-4
CATRGAKLNSVLTF
>TRBV11-3
CASSPRGTGQQFF
>TRBV10-3
CAISEGGGPYNEQFF
>TRBV2
CASSFKTGASGNTIYF
>TRBV7-2
CASSLTQRNQPQHF
>TRBV7-2
CASSLAPGQASSYGYTF
>TRBV4-2
CASSPAVGNRYTF